This T cell receptor (beta chain) appears in the sequencing data of a study of T cell repertoires in cytomegalovirus infection. At the level of the study: Public TCR beta signatures provided an indication of both CMV infection and a matching HLA type.

Germline loops: CDR1 SNHLY, CDR2 FYNNEI. Between the trimmed V and J ends, which lost 8 bases and 8 bases, there was a span of 21 bases. The CDR3 is 14 residues long. TCRdb analysed the reads with MiXCR anew, one entry per CDR3 protein. The data hold more than 400,000 distinct CDR3 sequences, with approximately 25% observed a single time. This clonotype was seen a handful of times. Its antigen remains unidentified. Study-level results: HLA-C-restricted, CMV-specific TCR beta clonotypes were dominant ex vivo. Carriers of CMV and the relevant HLA type were discriminated by public TCR beta frequency.

The chain joins TRBV2 to TRBJ1-2, with D maybe TRBD1 (5 bases). The TCR was taken from a human donor in good health (CMV status not recorded). Some clones in this sample may be carry-over from other donors' samples. What was sequenced was PBMCs. In nucleotides, the CDR3 is TGTGCCAGCTCCCCTAGGGGCCGTGAAGGAGGCTACACCTTC. Translated, it gives CASSPRGREGGYTF.